This T cell receptor beta chain stems from a study of OX40 agonist ivuxolimab in advanced cancers. Across the study: Those treated in dose escalation had hepatocellular carcinoma, melanoma, renal cell cancer or head and neck cancer. Three patients had partial responses: one hepatocellular carcinoma, two cutaneous melanoma. Notes on the study in general: Normalized expansion of T-cell clones was also low for some nonresponders. Clones of CD4+ and CD8+ blood T cells grew by week 6 at doses of 0.1 to 3.0 mg/kg.

Sequenced by immunoSEQ multiplex PCR; TCRdb stores in-frame clones only, minus some. The table has around 100,000 clones, about 96% seen once. The V and J ends lost 1 base and 3 bases respectively, with 7 bases between them. The CDR3 sequence is 13 residues long. Germline-derived CDR1 and CDR2 are SGHVS and FNYEAQ. A word on this clone: The antigen is undetermined.

The V gene is TRBV7-6, the J gene TRBJ2-7, with D possibly TRBD1 on 5 matching bases. The TCR originated in an adult with an advanced solid tumor such as melanoma, head and neck, liver or kidney cancer. The specimen comprised CD4+ or CD8+ T cells sorted from blood, sampled in a trial of the OX40 agonist ivuxolimab. CDR3: CASSLEDNYEQYF. The CDR3 DNA sequence: TGTGCCAGCAGCTTAGAGGACAACTACGAGCAGTACTTC.